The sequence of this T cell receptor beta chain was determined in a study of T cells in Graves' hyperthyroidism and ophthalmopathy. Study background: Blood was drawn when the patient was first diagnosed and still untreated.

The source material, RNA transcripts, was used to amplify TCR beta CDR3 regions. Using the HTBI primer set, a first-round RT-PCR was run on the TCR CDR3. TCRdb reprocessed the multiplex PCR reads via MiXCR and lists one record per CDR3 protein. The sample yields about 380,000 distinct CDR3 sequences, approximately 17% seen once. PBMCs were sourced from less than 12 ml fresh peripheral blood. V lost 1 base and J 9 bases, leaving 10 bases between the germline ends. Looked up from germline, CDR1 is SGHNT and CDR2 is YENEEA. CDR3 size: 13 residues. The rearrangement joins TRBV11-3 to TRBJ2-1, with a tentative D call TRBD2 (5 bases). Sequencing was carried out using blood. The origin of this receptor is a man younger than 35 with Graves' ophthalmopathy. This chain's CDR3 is CASSLAVRAEQFF. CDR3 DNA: TGTGCCAGCAGCTTAGCAGTGAGGGCTGAGCAGTTCTTC.